This T cell receptor beta chain was documented in a study of control samples from healthy donors and cancer patients. The CDR3 is 14 amino acids. The V and J ends lost 0 bases and 6 bases respectively, with 11 bases between them. Germline V gives CDR1 MNHEY, CDR2 SVGEGT. Measured with immunoSEQ multiplex PCR; TCRdb has only the in-frame clones, and not every one. This repertoire shows more than 90,000 clones, 85% to 90% found once; its top ten account for approximately 8.4%. This clonotype was sampled from a man younger than 40 in good health. The material sequenced was blood. The chain employs TRBV6-2 or TRBV6-3 and TRBJ1-1; maybe TRBD1 (6 bases). The CDR3 loop reads CASSYSTGLAEAFF. CDR3 DNA sequence: TGTGCCAGCAGTTACTCCACAGGGCTTGCTGAAGCTTTCTTT.